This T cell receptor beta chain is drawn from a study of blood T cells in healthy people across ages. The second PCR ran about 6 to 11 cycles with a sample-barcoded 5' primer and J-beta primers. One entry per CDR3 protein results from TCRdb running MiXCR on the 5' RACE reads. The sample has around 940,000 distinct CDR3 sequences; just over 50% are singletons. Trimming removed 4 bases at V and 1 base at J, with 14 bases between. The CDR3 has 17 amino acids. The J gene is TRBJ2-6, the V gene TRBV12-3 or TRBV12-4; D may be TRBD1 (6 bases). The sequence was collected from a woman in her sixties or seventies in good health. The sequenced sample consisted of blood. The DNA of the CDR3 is TGTGCCAGCAGTTGGGGCCTCGGACAGTCTGGGGCCAACGTCCTGACTTTC. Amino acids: CASSWGLGQSGANVLTF.